One sample yielded the 2 T cell receptor beta chains listed below, sequenced in a study of blood T cell repertoires in COVID-19. This table comes from immunoSEQ multiplex PCR, and its TCRdb copy is limited to in-frame clones, with some not included. The sample includes around 58,000 clones, 88% seen only once; the top ten take 43%. Sequencing input: peripheral blood. All receptors derive from a woman aged 60-75 years with COVID-19, enrolled during active disease.

V usage is TRBV3-1 (or the pseudogene TRBV3-2) and J usage is TRBJ2-1, with 10 bases identical to TRBD2. The CDR3 spans 15 residues. Germline CDR1 is LGHDT and CDR2 is YNNKEL (reference sequence). Trimming cost V 5 bases and J 4 bases; bases outside gene matches: 5. The CDR3 loop is CASSGLADGYNEQFF. Written as DNA, the CDR3 is TGTGCCAGCAGCGGACTAGCGGATGGATACAATGAGCAGTTCTTC.

The J gene is TRBJ1-2, the V gene TRBV5-1, with D perhaps TRBD1 (5 bases). Germline V gene lookup returns CDR1 SGHRS and CDR2 YFSETQ. V was clipped by 4 bases and J by 2 bases, with 12 bases between them. This CDR3 comprises 14 residues. DNA of the CDR3: TGCGCCAGCAGCGCTTCATCAGGGAACTATGGCTACACCTTC. Protein: CASSASSGNYGYTF.